This entry lists 8 T cell receptor beta chains sequenced from one sample in a study of neoadjuvant nivolumab and ipilimumab in lung cancer. This table comes from immunoSEQ multiplex PCR, and its TCRdb copy is limited to in-frame clones, with some not included. The sample yields approximately 5,000 clones, around three quarters seen once. Sample: normal lung tissue adjacent to the tumor, taken after neoadjuvant nivolumab, alone or with ipilimumab, at or shortly before surgery. The receptors originated from an adult with non-small cell lung cancer. Some clones in this sample may be carry-over from other donors' samples.

The CDR3 spells CASSVGHSDTQYF. The DNA of the CDR3 is TGTGCCAGTAGTGTGGGACATTCAGATACGCAGTATTTT. The chain joins TRBV19 to TRBJ2-3; D possibly corresponds to TRBD1 (6 bases). V was trimmed by 5 bases and J by 4 bases, leaving 10 bases between them. The length of the CDR3 is 13 residues. Germline V gene lookup returns CDR1 LNHDA and CDR2 SQIVND (reference sequence).

Concerning this clone: Other DNA sequences in this sample translate to the same CDR3. The rearrangement uses TRBV27 and TRBJ1-5; D unresolved. V was cut by 3 bases and J by 7 bases, with 7 bases left in between. CDR3 length: 12 amino acids. Germline V lookup: CDR1 MNHEY, CDR2 SMNVEV (reference sequence). CDR3 sequence reads: CASSLIGQPQHF. CDR3 nucleotide sequence: TGTGCCAGCAGTTTGATCGGCCAGCCCCAGCATTTT.

The genes are TRBV7-9 and TRBJ2-1; D is tentatively TRBD1 or TRBD2 (5 bases each). CDR3 length: 16 residues. The germline V and J ends were trimmed by 5 bases and 3 bases, with 17 bases remaining between them. Germline V gives CDR1 SEHNR, CDR2 FQNEAQ (reference sequence). This CDR3 is CASSPGTLLIYNEQFF. In DNA form, the CDR3 reads TGTGCCAGCAGCCCGGGGACCCTGCTTATCTACAATGAGCAGTTCTTC. The full variable domain, with the rest looked up from reference TRBV7-9 and TRBJ2-1, is DTGVSQNPRHKITKRGQNVTFRCDPISEHNRLYWYRQTLGQGPEFLTYFQNEAQLEKSRLLSDRFSAERPKGSFSTLEIQRTEQGDSAMYLCASSPGTLLIYNEQFFGPGTRLTVL.

This clone was detected once. The chain recombines TRBV30 with TRBJ2-1, with D tentatively TRBD2 (6 bases). The CDR3 is made up of 14 amino acids. Between the trimmed V and J ends, which lost 6 bases and 6 bases, there was a span of 18 bases. The germline V gene encodes CDR1 GTSNPN and CDR2 SVGIG (reference sequence). Here the CDR3 reads CACLSTRGRNEQFF. Here the CDR3 DNA reads TGTGCCTGCCTCAGTACGCGGGGACGCAATGAGCAGTTCTTC.

V usage is TRBV30 and J usage is TRBJ1-4; tentatively, D is TRBD1 (5 bases). V was pared by 1 base and J by 7 bases, with 10 bases between. Germline V lookup: CDR1 GTSNPN, CDR2 SVGIG (reference sequence). The CDR3 runs 13 residues. The CDR3 here is CAWSAGRGEKLFF. CDR3 in DNA: TGTGCCTGGAGTGCGGGGCGCGGTGAAAAACTGTTTTTT. Full variable domain (rest looked up from reference TRBV30 and TRBJ1-4): SQTIHQWPATLVQPVGSPLSLECTVEGTSNPNLYWYRQAAGRGLQLLFYSVGIGQISSEVPQNLSASRPQDRQFILSSKKLLLSDSGFYLCAWSAGRGEKLFFGSGTQLSVL.

The chain joins TRBV6-1 to TRBJ2-7, with TRBD1 identical over 9 bases. The CDR3 spans 14 residues. V was pared by 8 bases and J by 2 bases, with 7 bases of the junction left unmatched. From germline, CDR1 is MNHNS and CDR2 SASEGT. The CDR3 spells CASESGTGTYEQYF. The CDR3 bases are TGTGCCAGCGAATCCGGGACAGGGACCTACGAGCAGTACTTC.

This rearrangement joins TRBV7-2 to TRBJ2-5, with TRBD2 matching 11 bases. The CDR3 sequence is 16 residues long. V lost 3 bases, J lost 2 bases, and 5 bases stayed unmatched. Germline CDR1 reads SGHTA; CDR2 reads FQGNSA. The CDR3 protein is CASSFGTSGGQETQYF. CDR3 in DNA: TGTGCCAGCAGCTTTGGGACTAGCGGAGGGCAAGAGACCCAGTACTTC.

The rearrangement joins TRBV25-1 to TRBJ1-1, with a tentative D call TRBD1 (6 bases). The germline V and J ends were trimmed by 6 bases and 0 bases, with 14 bases remaining between them. This CDR3 region has 15 residues. The germline CDR1 and CDR2 sequences are MGHDK and SYGVNS. The CDR3 spells CASRPRGAMNTEAFF. CDR3 nucleotides: TGTGCCAGCAGGCCCAGGGGTGCCATGAACACTGAAGCTTTCTTT.